The 28 T cell receptor beta chains below come from one sample, sequenced in a study of blood T cells in healthy people across ages. For the second PCR, which ran for roughly 6 to 11 cycles, a sample-barcoded 5' primer and a J-beta primer mix were used. TCRdb re-derived calls from the 5' RACE reads in MiXCR, one entry per CDR3 protein. The data show hundreds of thousands of distinct CDR3 sequences, about a third seen once. Sequences were obtained from blood. These TCRs come from a woman aged 80 or older in good health.

The gene calls are TRBV6-2 or TRBV6-3 and TRBJ2-2; 13 bases match TRBD2. CDR1 and CDR2 from the germline V gene are MNHEY and SVGEGT. The CDR3 runs to 18 residues. The J segment lost 4 bases and the V segment lost 2 bases, leaving 7 bases of the junction unmatched. CDR3 bases: TGTGCCAGCAGTTACCCGACTAGCGGGGGGCGAAGCACCGGGGAGCTGTTTTTT. Amino acids: CASSYPTSGGRSTGELFF.

The chain links TRBV2 to TRBJ1-5, with D hard to call. The V and J ends lost 1 base and 4 bases respectively, with 8 bases between them. The CDR3 has 14 amino acids. Germline assignment: CDR1 SNHLY and CDR2 FYNNEI. The CDR3 is CASSEDMVNQPQHF. The CDR3 DNA reads as TGTGCCAGCAGTGAAGACATGGTAAATCAGCCCCAGCATTTT.

The chain combines TRBV12-3 or TRBV12-4 with TRBJ2-4; no clear D. The tail of the sequence fits TRBJ2-7 better, so the J call may be wrong. The CDR3 is 14 amino acids. The CDR3 protein is CASSLNTPLDEQYF. The CDR3 coding sequence is TGTGCCAGCAGTCTAAATACGCCTTTGGACGAGCAGTACTTC.

This clonotype was observed many times. The V and J genes are TRBV7-2 and TRBJ1-2, with a weak D call TRBD1 (5 bases). There are 15 residues in the CDR3. Germline V gene sequence: CDR1 SGHTA, CDR2 FQGNSA. V dropped 4 bases and J dropped 3 bases, with 15 bases sitting between them. As DNA, the CDR3 is TGTGCCAGCAGCTCGACAGTAGATACCTACTATGGCTACACCTTC. This gives the protein CASSSTVDTYYGYTF.

In its sample, this clonotype was seen a few times. A much larger clone lies one base from this, so it may be a read error. The V and J genes are TRBV12-3 or TRBV12-4 and TRBJ2-7; TRBD2 aligns across 11 bases. The CDR3 length is 14 residues. The J segment lost 1 base and the V segment lost 6 bases, leaving 2 bases of the junction unmatched. The CDR3: CASRASGGSYEQYF. The CDR3 DNA sequence: TGTGCCAGCAGGGCTAGCGGGGGGTCCTACGAGCAGTACTTC.

Concerning this clonotype: Being one base from a much bigger clone, this may be a read error. The V call is TRBV4-2, the J call TRBJ2-5; 10 positions match TRBD2. The junction had 15 bases not matched to a gene; V was cut back by 0 bases and J by 11 bases. Looked up from germline, CDR1 is LGHNA and CDR2 is YNFKEQ. The CDR3 totals 17 residues. CDR3 in DNA: TGTGCCAGCAGCCAAGAAGGAGCGGGGGGGCCCCACAATGAGCAGTACTTC. Translating gives CASSQEGAGGPHNEQYF.

The rearrangement joins TRBV5-1 to TRBJ2-1, with 7 bases that match TRBD1. The J call may be faulty, since TRBJ2-7 better matches the DNA end. The CDR3 loop spans 14 amino acids. Per germline, CDR1 SGHRS and CDR2 YFSETQ. CDR3 DNA: TGCGCCAGCAGCTTGGTAAAGGGGGCTTACGAGCAGTACTTC. This encodes CASSLVKGAYEQYF.

The gene calls are TRBV20-1 and TRBJ2-5, with 11 positions matching TRBD1. The germline CDR1 and CDR2 sequences are DFQATT and SNEGSKA (reference sequence). The CDR3 is made up of 13 amino acids. V dropped 7 bases and J dropped 5; count of bases not matched to a gene: 6. The CDR3 nucleotides are TGCAGTGTTTGGACAGGGGGCACCGAGACCCAGTACTTC. It encodes CSVWTGGTETQYF.

This clonotype was counted ten times or more. One end of the junction varies from germline; a read error may be responsible. The rearrangement links TRBV20-1 to TRBJ2-1; no clear D gene. Looked up from germline, CDR1 is DFQATT and CDR2 is SNEGSKA (reference sequence). There are 14 residues in the CDR3. CDR3 in amino acids: CSATSGSAGNEQFF. CDR3 DNA: TGCAGCGCTACCTCCGGGTCCGCCGGTAATGAGCAGTTCTTC.

This chain connects TRBV7-9 to TRBJ2-1; D tentatively reads TRBD1 or TRBD2 (5 bases each). Trimming removed 1 base from V and 9 bases from J, with 10 bases in between. Per germline, CDR1 SEHNR and CDR2 FQNEAQ (reference sequence). The CDR3 has 13 amino acids. In DNA, the CDR3 is TGTGCCAGCAGCTTAGGAGGGGAAGGTGAGCAGTTCTTC. It specifies CASSLGGEGEQFF.

In its sample, this clonotype was seen many times. The chain has TRBV18 and TRBJ2-7, with no clear D. Germline V gives CDR1 KGHSH, CDR2 LQKENI. CDR3 length: 13 residues. Between the trimmed V and J ends, which lost 8 bases and 0 bases, there was a span of 11 bases. The CDR3 reads CASSPSSSYEQYF. CDR3 coding DNA: TGTGCCAGCAGTCCTTCTAGCTCCTACGAGCAGTACTTC. The full variable domain, its missing parts supplied by reference TRBV18 and TRBJ2-7, is NAGVMQNPRHLVRRRGQEARLRCSPMKGHSHVYWYRQLPEEGLKFMVYLQKENIIDESGMPKERFSAEFPKEGPSILRIQQVVRGDSAAYFCASSPSSSYEQYFGPGTRLTVT.

A note on this clonotype: Possible read error: a much larger clone is one base away. The rearrangement uses TRBV7-3 and TRBJ2-3; 13 bases fit TRBD2. The CDR3 runs 16 residues. Germline lookup yields CDR1 SGHTA and CDR2 FQGTGA. J gave up 10 bases and V 5 bases, and 12 bases lay outside the gene matches. The CDR3 sequence is CASSQGTSGASDAQYF. In DNA form, the CDR3 reads TGTGCCAGCAGCCAAGGGACTAGCGGGGCAAGTGATGCGCAGTATTTT.

The table lists this clonotype with many counts. V and J are TRBV6-1 and TRBJ2-1, with a possible D match to TRBD2 (5 bases). The CDR3 is 11 residues long. Per germline, CDR1 MNHNS and CDR2 SASEGT. V was trimmed by 6 bases and J by 8 bases, leaving 8 bases between them. The chain's CDR3 is CASSTRDEQFF. The CDR3 bases are TGTGCCAGCAGCACGAGGGATGAGCAGTTCTTC.

Notes on this clonotype: Since a much larger clone is just one base distant, this may be a read error. It is unclear where the CDR3 begins or ends on the DNA, so no DNA is shown, and the CDR3 is as TCRdb lists it. This chain connects TRBV2 to TRBJ1-2; the tabulated D call, TRBD1, remains unverified against the DNA. The germline V gene encodes CDR1 SNHLY and CDR2 FYNNEI. Both ends counted, the CDR3 spans 12 residues. The CDR3 reads CAGSGTGYGCTF.

This clonotype was seen a handful of times. V and J are TRBV5-4 and TRBJ1-1; D is unclear. V was shortened by 4 bases and J by 1 base, with 14 bases between the two germline ends. Germline assignment: CDR1 SGHNT and CDR2 YYREEE (reference sequence). The CDR3 extends over 15 amino acids. The DNA of the CDR3 is TGTGCCAGCAGCCCGCCAAAGGGTGGGAACACTGAAGCTTTCTTT. Translation: CASSPPKGGNTEAFF.

In this sample, this clonotype turned up a few times. The CDR3: CASSVEGPHQPQHF. The CDR3 bases are TGTGCCAGCAGCGTGGAAGGTCCCCATCAGCCCCAGCATTTT. The V call is TRBV2, the J call TRBJ1-5; D uncertain. CDR3 length: 14 amino acids. The ends were cut back, 6 bases at V and 5 bases at J, with 14 bases in the middle. In germline, CDR1 is SNHLY, CDR2 FYNNEI. The full variable domain, with the rest looked up from reference TRBV2 and TRBJ1-5, is EPEVTQTPSHQVTQMGQEVILRCVPISNHLYFYWYRQILGQKVEFLVSFYNNEISEKSEIFDDQFSVERPDGSNFTLKIRSTKLEDSAMYFCASSVEGPHQPQHFGDGTRLSIL.

This clonotype was seen at least ten times. Sequence at one end of the junction differs from germline and may be a read error. This chain uses TRBV10-2 with TRBJ2-7, with 9 bases that match TRBD2. Germline values: CDR1 WSHSY, CDR2 SAAADI. This CDR3 has 14 residues. In DNA, the CDR3 is TGTGCCAGCTCACCGAGCGGGGGGACCTACGAGCAGTACTTC. As protein: CASSPSGGTYEQYF.

The sample holds one count of this clonotype. A much larger clone sits a single nucleotide away, making a read error possible. The V gene is TRBV6-6, the J gene TRBJ1-1; no reliable D call. Germline V CDR1 and CDR2: MNHNY, SVGAGI (reference sequence). The V and J ends lost 5 bases and 6 bases respectively, with 13 bases between them. This CDR3 is built from 13 residues. In DNA, the CDR3 is TGTGCCAGCAGTCGCGTTGCTAACGCTGAAGCTTTCTTT. It specifies CASSRVANAEAFF.

This chain uses TRBV27 with TRBJ1-1; D is possibly TRBD1 (6 bases). Germline lookup yields CDR1 MNHEY and CDR2 SMNVEV (reference sequence). The CDR3 consists of 17 residues. The V end was cut by 4 bases, the J end by 3 bases, with 21 bases between. CDR3 in DNA: TGTGCCAGCAGTTCTCGGGGGGCGCGGGGATATTACACTGAAGCTTTCTTT. Protein sequence: CASSSRGARGYYTEAFF.

Details on this clonotype: The junction differs from germline at one of its ends, possibly a read error. The chain has TRBV12-3 or TRBV12-4 and TRBJ1-4; unclear D gene. The CDR3 is 16 residues long. The CDR3 protein is CAGSLPSGRNNEKLFF. The DNA for the CDR3 is TGTGCCGGCAGTTTACCCTCCGGACGGAATAATGAAAAACTGTTTTTT.

Notes on this clonotype: An end of the junction does not agree with germline; a read error may underlie this. The V call is TRBV29-1, the J call TRBJ2-3; 13 positions match TRBD2. CDR1 and CDR2 (germline): SQVTM, ANQGSEA. CDR3 size: 15 residues. CDR3 protein: CSVERTSGSIDTQYF. CDR3 sequence (DNA): TGCAGCGTTGAGAGGACTAGCGGGAGCATAGATACGCAGTATTTT.

This clonotype was detected many times. The J gene is TRBJ2-7, the V gene TRBV29-1; the match to TRBD2 covers 8 bases. V shed 6 bases, J shed 0 bases, and the junction held 10 bases outside the gene matches. CDR1 is SQVTM and CDR2 is ANQGSEA in the germline V gene. The CDR3 sequence is 15 residues long. The CDR3 DNA reads TGCAGCGTCGCCCAGAGCGGGGGCTACTCCTACGAGCAGTACTTC. As protein: CSVAQSGGYSYEQYF.

Note on this clonotype: A read error is possible here, since a much larger clone lies one base away. The chain carries TRBV29-1 and TRBJ1-2, with 8 nucleotides matching TRBD1. Germline V CDR1 and CDR2: SQVTM, ANQGSEA. Trimming cost V 4 bases and J 4 bases; bases outside gene matches: 5. This CDR3 region has 13 residues. CDR3 DNA: TGCAGCGTTGGGACAGGGAGGGGCTATGGCTACACCTTC. Protein: CSVGTGRGYGYTF.

At least ten counts were recorded for this clonotype. The chain employs TRBV5-6 and TRBJ2-7; no clear D. Germline V gene lookup returns CDR1 SGHDT and CDR2 YYEEEE. The V end was cut by 0 bases, the J end by 0 bases, with 10 bases between. The CDR3 totals 15 residues. CDR3 sequence reads: CASSLGQAYSYEQYF. For the CDR3, the DNA is TGTGCCAGCAGCTTGGGGCAGGCCTACTCCTACGAGCAGTACTTC.

This clonotype was seen repeatedly, ten times or more. The rearrangement links TRBV28 to TRBJ2-1; maybe TRBD1 (5 bases). The CDR3 consists of 13 residues. Germline lookup yields CDR1 MDHEN and CDR2 SYDVKM. Trimming took off 2 bases at V and 6 bases at J, with 8 bases between the two ends. CDR3 loop: CASSLIRVNEQFF. The CDR3 bases are TGTGCCAGCAGTTTAATCAGGGTCAATGAGCAGTTCTTC.

This clonotype was picked up many times. The J gene is TRBJ2-5, the V gene TRBV20-1; D is perhaps TRBD1 (6 bases). Trimming pared 5 bases from V and 5 bases from J, leaving 15 bases between. Per the germline V gene, CDR1 is DFQATT and CDR2 is SNEGSKA (reference sequence). The CDR3 spans 13 residues. The CDR3 here is CSASDRWMETQYF. The CDR3 region has the DNA TGCAGTGCTTCAGACAGGTGGATGGAGACCCAGTACTTC.

This clonotype has ten or more counts. The chain is built from TRBV5-6 and TRBJ2-3; D is undetermined. Per the germline V gene, CDR1 is SGHDT and CDR2 is YYEEEE. The CDR3 sequence is 17 residues long. V dropped 0 bases and J dropped 0 bases, with 14 bases sitting between them. CDR3 sequence reads: CASSLVAAGTSTDTQYF. Here the CDR3 DNA reads TGTGCCAGCAGCTTGGTAGCTGCCGGTACTAGCACAGATACGCAGTATTTT.

This clonotype was picked up a small number of times. A much larger clonotype is one base distant, so this may be a read error. The V and J genes are TRBV7-2 and TRBJ2-5; TRBD2 might be the D (5 bases). CDR3 length: 16 residues. Looked up from germline, CDR1 is SGHTA and CDR2 is FQGNSA. The germline V and J ends were trimmed by 0 bases and 1 base, with 12 bases remaining between them. The CDR3 here is CASSLARARGQETQYF. CDR3 in DNA: TGTGCCAGCAGCTTAGCGCGGGCCCGAGGCCAAGAGACCCAGTACTTC.